One and the same sample provided the 25 T cell receptor beta chains below, sequenced in a study of T cells in Graves' hyperthyroidism and ophthalmopathy. What was amplified from RNA transcripts were TCR beta CDR3 regions. With the HTBI primer set, the TCR CDR3 went through a first round of RT-PCR. TCRdb passed the multiplex PCR reads through MiXCR, listing each CDR3 protein once. Seen here are roughly 500,000 distinct CDR3 sequences, 40% to 55% observed once, and the top ten hold roughly 19%. Sequenced material: peripheral blood or thyroid tissue (not recorded which). The receptors here all came from an adult woman with Graves' disease, either hyperthyroidism or ophthalmopathy (not recorded which).

To note about this clonotype: A read error may explain this, as a much larger clone is one base away. This chain joins TRBV12-3 or TRBV12-4 and TRBJ2-7; no clear D. The CDR3 is made up of 14 amino acids. As DNA, the CDR3 is TGTGCCAGCACCCCACAAGGAAGCTCCTTCGAGCAGTACTTC. Protein: CASTPQGSSFEQYF.

This clonotype was detected many times. CDR3 loop: CSARDSGGFYYGYTF. The CDR3 coding sequence is TGCAGTGCTAGAGATTCCGGGGGGTTTTACTATGGCTACACCTTC. The chain combines TRBV20-1 with TRBJ1-2; D is possibly TRBD1 (5 bases). There are 15 residues in the CDR3. Trimming left V 0 bases short and J 3 bases short, with 14 bases between. CDR1 DFQATT and CDR2 SNEGSKA come from the germline V gene (reference sequence).

This clonotype has a count of ten or more. The V gene is TRBV4-2, the J gene TRBJ2-7; 7 nucleotides align to TRBD2. V shed 3 bases and J 2 bases; nucleotides not matched to a gene: 7. There are 15 residues in the CDR3. Looked up from germline, CDR1 is LGHNA and CDR2 is YNFKEQ. The CDR3 DNA is TGTGCCAGCAGCCAGGGGCCTAGCGGTACCTACGAGCAGTACTTC. It translates to CASSQGPSGTYEQYF.

V usage is TRBV2 and J usage is TRBJ2-2, with 8 bases identical to TRBD1. The germline gives CDR1 SNHLY, CDR2 FYNNEI. V was pared by 2 bases and J by 2 bases, with 7 bases of the junction left unmatched. The CDR3 totals 17 residues. CDR3 protein: CASSERGAGGNTGELFF. CDR3 DNA: TGTGCCAGCAGTGAAAGAGGGGCAGGGGGCAACACCGGGGAGCTGTTTTTT.

This clonotype was picked up many times. This sequence joins TRBV12-3 or TRBV12-4 and TRBJ1-5; 8 positions match TRBD1. There are 13 residues in the CDR3. The V and J ends lost 3 bases and 6 bases, in that order; junction bases with no gene match: 1. CDR3 loop: CASSLDRVQPQHF. In DNA form, the CDR3 reads TGTGCCAGCAGTTTGGACAGGGTTCAGCCCCAGCATTTT.

V and J are TRBV7-9 and TRBJ2-5; D remains unclear. The CDR3 loop spans 14 amino acids. Germline V CDR1 and CDR2: SEHNR, FQNEAQ (reference sequence). Deletions cut 5 bases from V and 6 bases from J, with 16 bases between. The CDR3 bases are TGTGCCAGCAGCGCCGGTAGGGATAGGAAGACCCAGTACTTC. This encodes CASSAGRDRKTQYF. The entire variable domain, with the rest obtained from reference TRBV7-9 and TRBJ2-5, is as follows: DTGVSQNPRHKITKRGQNVTFRCDPISEHNRLYWYRQTLGQGPEFLTYFQNEAQLEKSRLLSDRFSAERPKGSFSTLEIQRTEQGDSAMYLCASSAGRDRKTQYFGPGTRLLVL.

This clonotype was seen repeatedly, ten times or more. This chain connects TRBV6-5 to TRBJ1-1; D unresolved. Deletions cut 4 bases from V and 5 bases from J, with 5 bases between. The germline gives CDR1 MNHEY, CDR2 SVGAGI. This CDR3 is 11 amino acids long. The CDR3 reads CASSSFTEAFF. CDR3 sequence (DNA): TGTGCCAGCAGTTCATTTACTGAAGCTTTCTTT.

This clonotype appeared a few times. The chain carries TRBV28 and TRBJ1-1; D may be TRBD1 (6 bases). The CDR3 runs to 15 residues. The V and J ends lost 5 bases and 5 bases respectively, with 18 bases between them. The V gene's germline CDR1 is MDHEN and CDR2 SYDVKM. This chain's CDR3 is CASSTLRQAGTEAFF. DNA of the CDR3: TGTGCCAGCAGTACACTGAGACAGGCGGGGACTGAAGCTTTCTTT.

The V call is TRBV20-1, the J call TRBJ2-5; D is unclear. The V gene lost 5 bases and the J gene lost 2 bases, with 15 bases spanning the gap. Germline CDR1 and CDR2: DFQATT and SNEGSKA (reference sequence). This CDR3 has 14 residues. CDR3 loop: CSAEPPGRQETQYF. The CDR3 DNA reads as TGCAGTGCTGAACCGCCCGGACGTCAAGAGACCCAGTACTTC.

The CDR3 DNA reads as TGTGCCAGCAGTGCAGCGGGAACACAAGAGACCCAGTACTTC. This encodes CASSAAGTQETQYF. V and J are TRBV6-6 and TRBJ2-5, with 7 nucleotides matching TRBD2. The V gene end was trimmed by 5 bases and the J gene end by 2 bases; junction bases not matched to a gene: 5. This CDR3 is 14 amino acids long. Germline CDR1 is MNHNY and CDR2 is SVGAGI (reference sequence).

J is TRBJ1-3 and V is TRBV6-9, with D unresolved. The CDR3 is made up of 12 amino acids. V was cut by 10 bases and J by 0 bases, with 7 bases left in between. The germline CDR1 and CDR2 sequences are MNHGY and SVAAGI. The CDR3 coding sequence is TGTGCCATCGTGAGCTCTGGAAACACCATATATTTT. Its translation: CAIVSSGNTIYF.

This clonotype was observed a handful of times. The CDR3 region is CASSHGTSGYASSYEQYF. In DNA, the CDR3 is TGTGCCAGCAGCCACGGGACTAGCGGGTACGCATCTAGCTACGAGCAGTACTTC. This chain connects TRBV4-2 to TRBJ2-7, with 12 bases that match TRBD2. In germline, CDR1 is LGHNA, CDR2 YNFKEQ. This CDR3 contains 18 residues. Losses at the gene ends were 3 bases for V and 3 bases for J; bases not matched to a gene: 12.

This clonotype was counted once. The genes are TRBV7-3 and TRBJ2-2; D is unclear. The CDR3 sequence is 15 residues long. Germline-derived CDR1 and CDR2 are SGHTA and FQGTGA. V lost 6 bases and J lost 0, with 11 bases in between. CDR3 region: CASSPDQANTGELFF. As DNA, the CDR3 is TGTGCCAGCAGTCCCGATCAGGCGAACACCGGGGAGCTGTTTTTT.

This clonotype was observed a handful of times. The CDR3 spells CASKISFSGIGELFF. CDR3 nucleotide sequence: TGTGCCAGCAAAATTTCCTTTAGCGGGATCGGGGAGCTGTTTTTT. This chain connects TRBV6-5 to TRBJ2-2; 8 bases map to TRBD2. The CDR3 extends over 15 amino acids. The germline CDR1 and CDR2 sequences are MNHEY and SVGAGI. Germline trimming cut 7 bases from V and 7 bases from J; bases unmatched to any gene: 11.

The chain joins TRBV7-2 to TRBJ2-5; 9 bases line up with TRBD1. The CDR3 contains 15 residues. The germline gives CDR1 SGHTA, CDR2 FQGNSA. With 4 bases clipped from V and 5 bases from J, the junction kept 8 bases outside the gene matches. The CDR3 reads CASSSRDRVGETQYF. The CDR3 nucleotides read TGTGCCAGCAGCTCCAGGGACAGGGTTGGGGAGACCCAGTACTTC. Full variable domain (outside the CDR3, taken from reference TRBV7-2 and TRBJ2-5): GAGVSQSPSNKVTEKGKDVELRCDPISGHTALYWYRQSLGQGLEFLIYFQGNSAPDKSGLPSDRFSAERTGGSVSTLTIQRTQQEDSAVYLCASSSRDRVGETQYFGPGTRLLVL.

The table lists this clonotype with many counts. The rearrangement links TRBV7-2 to TRBJ1-2, with 7 bases that match TRBD1. Germline trimming cut 11 bases from V and 8 bases from J; bases unmatched to any gene: 11. CDR1 and CDR2 (germline): SGHTA, FQGNSA. The CDR3 sequence is 12 residues long. Here the CDR3 reads CASRDSPRGYTF. CDR3 in DNA: TGTGCCTCCCGGGACAGCCCTCGGGGCTACACCTTC.

This clonotype has more than one count but fewer than ten. The rearrangement joins TRBV6-6 to TRBJ2-2; D tentatively fits TRBD1 or TRBD2 (6 bases each). Trimming left V 0 bases short and J 6 bases short, with 8 bases between. From germline, CDR1 is MNHNY and CDR2 SVGAGI (reference sequence). The CDR3 spans 14 residues. DNA of the CDR3: TGTGCCAGCAGTTACTCGAGGGGGGCCGGGGAGCTGTTTTTT. Translated, it gives CASSYSRGAGELFF.

Note on this clonotype: This clone may be a read error of a much larger clone one base away. The chain uses TRBV5-6 and TRBJ2-2, with D tentatively TRBD1 (5 bases). The CDR3 loop spans 16 amino acids. Germline CDR1 reads SGHDT; CDR2 reads YYEEEE. Deletions cut 2 bases from V and 4 bases from J, with 15 bases between. For the CDR3, the DNA is TGTGCCAGCAGCTTTTTGCCGCAGGGCGGCACCGGGGAGCTGTTTTTT. Amino acid sequence: CASSFLPQGGTGELFF.

This clonotype occurred a few times. This chain links TRBV12-3 or TRBV12-4 with TRBJ1-6; D is possibly TRBD1 (6 bases). CDR3 length: 14 amino acids. V gave up 5 bases and J gave up 8 bases, with 13 bases separating them. CDR3 in amino acids: CASSGVRGDSPLHF. DNA of the CDR3: TGTGCCAGCAGTGGAGTCAGGGGCGATTCACCCCTCCACTTT.

J is TRBJ1-5 and V is TRBV20-1; D gene unclear. Germline V gene sequence: CDR1 DFQATT, CDR2 SNEGSKA (reference sequence). The CDR3 covers 15 residues. Deletions cut 5 bases from V and 8 bases from J, with 22 bases between. CDR3 region: CSASYRLTQMEPQHF. The CDR3, as DNA: TGCAGTGCTTCCTATCGACTTACCCAAATGGAGCCCCAGCATTTT.

This clonotype appeared a few times. The chain recombines TRBV29-1 with TRBJ2-7, with 9 bases that match TRBD1. The germline CDR1 and CDR2 sequences are SQVTM and ANQGSEA. Unmatched junction bases numbered 4, after V lost 3 bases and J lost 4 bases. The CDR3 contains 13 residues. The CDR3 protein is CSVDGTGQYEQYF. The DNA of the CDR3 is TGCAGCGTTGATGGGACAGGGCAGTACGAGCAGTACTTC.

This clonotype was counted ten times or more. The chain's CDR3 is CASGRGRGAGELFF. In DNA form, the CDR3 reads TGCGCCAGCGGGCGGGGCCGGGGGGCCGGGGAGCTGTTTTTT. The genes are TRBV10-2 and TRBJ2-2; 7 positions agree with TRBD2. The CDR3 extends over 14 amino acids. Per the germline V gene, CDR1 is WSHSY and CDR2 is SAAADI. The ends lost 8 bases at V and 6 bases at J; junction bases unmatched: 9.

A word on this clonotype: This may arise from a read error, as a much more abundant clone is one base away. The CDR3: CASGLRTDVNTEAFF. The CDR3 nucleotides are TGCGCCAGCGGCTTACGGACAGATGTTAACACTGAAGCTTTCTTT. The chain is built from TRBV5-1 and TRBJ1-1; maybe TRBD1 (6 bases). This CDR3 spans 15 amino acids. CDR1 is SGHRS and CDR2 is YFSETQ in the germline V gene.

This clonotype was detected ten times or more. This rearrangement joins TRBV7-9 to TRBJ2-7; D not certain. V lost 10 bases and J lost 3, with 4 bases in between. Germline V lookup: CDR1 SEHNR, CDR2 FQNEAQ (reference sequence). The CDR3 spans 9 residues. This chain's CDR3 is CAKYYEQYF. The CDR3 bases are TGTGCCAAATACTACGAGCAGTACTTC.

Only a few counts were recorded for this clonotype. A much larger clone differs by one base, so this may be a read error. The chain uses TRBV12-3 or TRBV12-4 and TRBJ1-2; a possible D gene is TRBD1 (6 bases). The CDR3 totals 14 residues. This CDR3 reads CAGSPGDRRYGYTF. CDR3 DNA sequence: TGTGCCGGCAGTCCAGGGGACCGGCGGTATGGCTACACCTTC.